A selection of T cell receptor beta chains follows, all from one sample in a study of blood T cell repertoires in COVID-19. Clones were read by immunoSEQ multiplex PCR, and TCRdb kept only the in-frame ones, dropping some. The table has a few hundred thousand clones, roughly 88% seen once. Sequencing was done on a sample of peripheral blood. All receptors derive from a man in his forties or fifties with COVID-19, enrolled during active disease. Both conserved end residues are part of each CDR3. The D gene is left open where the match is weak. The size entry is marked missing in some rows and otherwise reads once, few, many or a size class.

clone size	V gene	J gene	D gene	CDR3 DNA	CDR3 protein
.	TRBV5-4	TRBJ2-3	TRBD2	TGTGCCAGCAGCCCGGGACTAGCGTCGAACACAGATACGCAGTATTTT	CASSPGLASNTDTQYF
.	TRBV27	TRBJ2-7	.	TGTGCCAGCAGGCCCAACAGGGTGTACAGCTACGAGCAGTACTTC	CASRPNRVYSYEQYF
.	TRBV3-1/TRBV3-2	TRBJ2-7	TRBD1	TGTGCCAGCAGCCGGGGACAGTCCTACGAGCAGTACTTC	CASSRGQSYEQYF
.	TRBV6-2/TRBV6-3	TRBJ1-2	.	TGTGCCAGCAGTTACAGCCAGGCCCTAAATGGCTACACCTTC	CASSYSQALNGYTF
.	TRBV7-7	TRBJ1-5	.	TGTGCTAGCAGCTTAGGTCAGGTCGTCCCCCTCAATCAGCCCCAGCATTTT	CASSLGQVVPLNQPQHF
.	TRBV5-4	TRBJ1-1	TRBD1	TGTGCCAGCAGCTTGGACGGGACAGTCACGAACACTGAAGCTTTCTTT	CASSLDGTVTNTEAFF
.	TRBV18	TRBJ2-7	.	TGTGCCAGCTCACCCGGCCAGGGGGGTTTCTACGAGCAGTACTTC	CASSPGQGGFYEQYF
once	TRBV28	TRBJ1-4	.	TGTGCCAGCAGGTCACAGGTTGGTGAAAAACTGTTTTTT	CASRSQVGEKLFF
.	TRBV19	TRBJ2-2	.	TGTGCCAGTAGTATCCTCCCGGGGCAGGGGGGAACGAACACCGGGGAGCTGTTTTTT	CASSILPGQGGTNTGELFF
.	TRBV5-5	TRBJ2-7	.	TGTGCCAGCAGCTTGGGAGGGTGGACAGCCCCCTACGAGCAGTACTTC	CASSLGGWTAPYEQYF
.	TRBV11-1	TRBJ2-5	TRBD2	TGTGCCAGCAGCTTAAGGGAGGGCCAAGAGACCCAGTACTTC	CASSLREGQETQYF
.	TRBV15	TRBJ2-2	TRBD2	TGTGCCACCAGCCCGGGACTAGCGGGAGAACCAGCCACCGGGGAGCTGTTTTTT	CATSPGLAGEPATGELFF
.	TRBV19	TRBJ1-1	.	TGTGCCAGTAGTATGCAGGGTTGGACTGAAGCTTTCTTT	CASSMQGWTEAFF
.	TRBV19	TRBJ2-5	TRBD2	TGTGCCAGTAGTATTGGGCGGGGGGGGCAAGAGACCCAGTACTTC	CASSIGRGGQETQYF
.	TRBV5-1	TRBJ2-6	.	TGCGCCAGCAGCGACTCTCCTGGGGCCAACGTCCTGACTTTC	CASSDSPGANVLTF
.	TRBV11-2	TRBJ1-2	TRBD1	TGTGCCAGCAGCTCGGGACAGGGCTATGGCTACACCTTC	CASSSGQGYGYTF
.	TRBV10-3	TRBJ2-3	.	TGTGCCATCGGCCCTCCGGATACGCAGTATTTT	CAIGPPDTQYF
.	TRBV29-1	TRBJ2-5	TRBD2	TGCAGCGTGACGGGCGGGAGGGGAGAGACCCAGTACTTC	CSVTGGRGETQYF
once	TRBV7-3	TRBJ2-6	.	TGTGCCAGCAGCACTCTCGCGGCAGACCTCTCTGGGGCCAACGTCCTGACTTTC	CASSTLAADLSGANVLTF